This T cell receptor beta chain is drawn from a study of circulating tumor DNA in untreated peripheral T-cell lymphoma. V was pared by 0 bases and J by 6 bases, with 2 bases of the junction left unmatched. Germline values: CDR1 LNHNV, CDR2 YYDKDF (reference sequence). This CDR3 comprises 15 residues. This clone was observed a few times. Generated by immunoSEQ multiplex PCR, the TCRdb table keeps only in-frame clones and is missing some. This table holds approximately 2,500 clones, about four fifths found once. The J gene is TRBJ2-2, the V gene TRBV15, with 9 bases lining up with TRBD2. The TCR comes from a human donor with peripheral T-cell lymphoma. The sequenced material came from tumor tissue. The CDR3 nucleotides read TGTGCCACCAGCAGAGATCTAGCGGGGTCCGGGGAGCTGTTTTTT. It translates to CATSRDLAGSGELFF.